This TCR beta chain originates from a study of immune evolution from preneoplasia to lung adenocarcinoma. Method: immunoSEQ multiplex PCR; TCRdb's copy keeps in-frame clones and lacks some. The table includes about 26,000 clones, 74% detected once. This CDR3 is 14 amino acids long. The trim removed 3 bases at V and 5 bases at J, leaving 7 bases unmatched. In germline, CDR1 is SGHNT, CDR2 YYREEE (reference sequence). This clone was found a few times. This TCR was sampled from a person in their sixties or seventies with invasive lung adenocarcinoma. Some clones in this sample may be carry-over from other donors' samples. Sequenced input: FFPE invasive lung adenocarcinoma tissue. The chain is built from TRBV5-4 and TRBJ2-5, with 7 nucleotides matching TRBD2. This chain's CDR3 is CASSSRDYSETQYF. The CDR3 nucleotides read TGTGCCAGCAGCTCTCGGGACTATTCCGAGACCCAGTACTTC. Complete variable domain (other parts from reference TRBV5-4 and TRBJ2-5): ETGVTQSPTHLIKTRGQQVTLRCSSQSGHNTVSWYQQALGQGPQFIFQYYREEENGRGNFPPRFSGLQFPNYSSELNVNALELDDSALYLCASSSRDYSETQYFGPGTRLLVL.